Following are 24 T cell receptor beta chains from one sample sequenced in a study of early T cells in non-severe SARS-CoV-2 infection. Each CDR3 protein gets one entry after TCRdb re-called the 5' RACE reads with MiXCR. The sample has 70,000 or so distinct CDR3 sequences, around 13% seen once. The sequencing sample was made of whole blood. These receptors were collected from an adult who was a healthcare worker with PCR-confirmed SARS-CoV-2 infection or an uninfected control (not recorded which).

The chain has TRBV20-1 and TRBJ2-1; 7 nucleotides agree with TRBD2. Per germline, CDR1 DFQATT and CDR2 SNEGSKA (reference sequence). The V segment lost 4 bases and the J segment 8 bases; nucleotides outside the gene matches: 11. This CDR3 is 14 amino acids long. CDR3 nucleotides: TGCAGTGCTATAAGTGGGAGGGCGTTCGATGAGCAGTTCTTC. Its translation: CSAISGRAFDEQFF.

The table lists this clonotype with many counts. DNA for the CDR3: TGTGCCAGCAGTCCCGGGTTGCAAGCTTTCTTT. Translated, it gives CASSPGLQAFF. This sequence joins TRBV12-3 or TRBV12-4 and TRBJ1-1; no clear D gene. The CDR3 has 11 residues. The V gene lost 5 bases and the J gene lost 9 bases, with 10 bases spanning the gap.

The rearrangement uses TRBV29-1 and TRBJ1-1, with no clear D. CDR3 length: 12 residues. The V end was cut by 5 bases, the J end by 0 bases, with 7 bases between. The V gene's germline CDR1 is SQVTM and CDR2 ANQGSEA. CDR3 loop: CSVFPVNTEAFF. Written as DNA, the CDR3 is TGCAGCGTTTTTCCAGTGAACACTGAAGCTTTCTTT.

The rearrangement links TRBV21-1 to TRBJ1-2. TRBV21-1 is an annotated pseudogene. The CDR3 loop spans 11 amino acids. DNA of the CDR3: TGTGCCAGCACGCCAGGCTATGGCTACACCTTC. It translates to CASTPGYGYTF.

This chain joins TRBV12-3 or TRBV12-4 and TRBJ1-6; D ambiguous. Trimming took off 5 bases at V and 5 bases at J, with 13 bases between the two ends. The length of the CDR3 is 15 residues. CDR3 region: CASSRRRNHNSPLHF. CDR3 bases: TGTGCCAGCAGTCGTCGACGAAATCATAATTCACCCCTCCACTTT.

This clonotype occurred many times. The chain uses TRBV3-1 and TRBJ2-1, with D perhaps matching TRBD1 or TRBD2 (6 bases each). CDR1 is LGHDT, CDR2 YNNKEL, per germline (reference sequence). Trimming stripped 1 base from V and 3 bases from J, with 13 bases between. This CDR3 is built from 16 residues. The DNA of the CDR3 is TGTGCCAGCAGCCAAGCACTCGGGGGCCGCTACAATGAGCAGTTCTTC. It yields the protein CASSQALGGRYNEQFF.

The sample holds many counts of this clonotype. V and J are TRBV10-3 and TRBJ2-7; D might be TRBD2 (6 bases). V was clipped by 7 bases and J by 3 bases, with 10 bases between them. The CDR3 length is 12 residues. In germline, CDR1 is ENHRY, CDR2 SYGVKD. CDR3 sequence (DNA): TGTGCCATCAACACCGGGGGCTACGAGCAGTACTTC. This gives the protein CAINTGGYEQYF.

This clonotype was recorded at least ten times. V is TRBV7-9 and J is TRBJ2-1; D possibly matches TRBD1 or TRBD2 (5 bases each). Trimming stripped 0 bases from V and 9 bases from J, with 15 bases between. The CDR3 consists of 15 residues. Germline lookup yields CDR1 SEHNR and CDR2 FQNEAQ (reference sequence). CDR3 DNA sequence: TGTGCCAGCAGCTTAGCGGTCGGGACCATTCGTGAGCAGTTCTTC. Residues: CASSLAVGTIREQFF.

This clonotype was counted ten times or more. The rearrangement uses TRBV27 and TRBJ2-2; 9 nucleotides agree with TRBD2. The V gene end was trimmed by 6 bases and the J gene end by 3 bases; junction bases not matched to a gene: 5. The germline V gene has CDR1 MNHEY and CDR2 SMNVEV (reference sequence). The CDR3 runs to 15 residues. CDR3 bases: TGTGCCAGCAGAACGAGGACTAGCGACACCGGGGAGCTGTTTTTT. Residues: CASRTRTSDTGELFF.

This clonotype was recorded at least ten times. V usage is TRBV6-5 and J usage is TRBJ1-4, with 8 bases matching TRBD1. Trimming cost V 0 bases and J 7 bases; bases outside gene matches: 4. This CDR3 is 15 amino acids long. Germline V gives CDR1 MNHEY, CDR2 SVGAGI. CDR3 amino acids: CASSYSAGGREKLFF. The CDR3 region has the DNA TGTGCCAGCAGTTACTCGGCAGGGGGCCGTGAAAAACTGTTTTTT.

This chain links TRBV25-1 with TRBJ2-2, with 7 bases fitting TRBD1. V trimming: 8 bases; J trimming: 2 bases; junction bases outside the gene matches: 5. The CDR3 consists of 14 residues. Germline V gene lookup returns CDR1 MGHDK and CDR2 SYGVNS. The DNA for the CDR3 is TGTGCCAGCCGCTGGGACAGAAACACCGGGGAGCTGTTTTTT. This encodes CASRWDRNTGELFF.

This clonotype was recorded many times. This chain connects TRBV20-1 to TRBJ2-1; 8 nucleotides agree with TRBD1. There are 12 residues in the CDR3. The J segment lost 8 bases and the V segment lost 6 bases, leaving 6 bases of the junction unmatched. CDR1 is DFQATT, CDR2 SNEGSKA, per germline (reference sequence). The CDR3 region has the DNA TGCAGTGCCCCTGACAGGGGCGATGAGCAGTTCTTC. It translates to CSAPDRGDEQFF.

This clonotype was seen many times. The CDR3 reads CASSPGDAWNEQFF. As DNA, the CDR3 is TGTGCCAGCAGTCCAGGCGACGCATGGAATGAGCAGTTCTTC. The V call is TRBV7-2, the J call TRBJ2-1; D gene ambiguous. The V gene's germline CDR1 is SGHTA and CDR2 FQGNSA. The CDR3 is made up of 14 amino acids. V was pared by 6 bases and J by 7 bases, with 16 bases between.

This clonotype was found many times. The V gene is TRBV5-1, the J gene TRBJ1-2, with D tentatively TRBD1 (6 bases). V gave up 0 bases and J gave up 4 bases, with 13 bases separating them. The CDR3 totals 15 residues. The V gene's germline CDR1 is SGHRS and CDR2 YFSETQ. The CDR3 here is CASSLGRGAIYGYTF. In DNA, the CDR3 is TGCGCCAGCAGCTTGGGCAGGGGCGCCATCTATGGCTACACCTTC.

This clonotype was counted ten times or more. This sequence joins TRBV7-6 and TRBJ2-3; D gene uncertain. The CDR3 is 14 residues long. V lost 6 bases to trimming and J lost 2 bases, with 12 bases between them. Germline values: CDR1 SGHVS, CDR2 FNYEAQ. Written as DNA, the CDR3 is TGTGCCAGCAGTTCTACAAACCCCACAGATACGCAGTATTTT. Its translation is CASSSTNPTDTQYF.

This clonotype has ten or more counts. The rearrangement uses TRBV19 and TRBJ2-3; D remains ambiguous. This CDR3 region has 14 residues. CDR1 and CDR2 (germline): LNHDA, SQIVND (reference sequence). With 7 bases removed from V and 2 bases from J, the gap between germline ends came to 13 bases. As DNA, the CDR3 is TGTGCCAGTAAAGACGGCTCGTACACAGATACGCAGTATTTT. Translating gives CASKDGSYTDTQYF. Complete variable domain (other parts from reference TRBV19 and TRBJ2-3): DGGITQSPKYLFRKEGQNVTLSCEQNLNHDAMYWYRQDPGQGLRLIYYSQIVNDFQKGDIAEGYSVSREKKESFPLTVTSAQKNPTAFYLCASKDGSYTDTQYFGPGTRLTVL.

Here the CDR3 DNA reads TGTGCTAGTGGTTTGACCCCGGGACAGGGATTCCAAGAGACCCAGTACTTC. Protein: CASGLTPGQGFQETQYF. V usage is TRBV12-5 and J usage is TRBJ2-5, with 9 bases lining up with TRBD1. This CDR3 spans 17 amino acids. Germline V gene sequence: CDR1 LGHNT, CDR2 FRNRAP. Unmatched junction bases numbered 8, after V lost 2 bases and J lost 1 base.

This clonotype was seen repeatedly, ten times or more. The V call is TRBV6-6, the J call TRBJ2-7, with 7 bases lining up with TRBD1. In germline, CDR1 is MNHNY, CDR2 SVGAGI (reference sequence). The trim removed 0 bases at V and 2 bases at J, leaving 4 bases unmatched. The CDR3 runs 15 residues. The CDR3 region is CASSYSGGLAYEQYF. CDR3 sequence (DNA): TGTGCCAGCAGTTACTCAGGGGGCCTGGCCTACGAGCAGTACTTC.

At least ten counts were recorded for this clonotype. V is TRBV4-2 and J is TRBJ2-5, with TRBD2 matching 11 bases. Germline V gives CDR1 LGHNA, CDR2 YNFKEQ. The CDR3 has 14 residues. Losses at the gene ends were 4 bases for V and 9 bases for J; bases not matched to a gene: 7. The DNA for the CDR3 is TGTGCCAGCAGCCCGAAACTAGCGGGGGAGGCCCAGTACTTC. It yields the protein CASSPKLAGEAQYF.

This clonotype was detected many times. The chain is built from TRBV24-1 and TRBJ2-1; D ambiguous. The CDR3 has 11 amino acids. Germline CDR1 and CDR2: KGHDR and SFDVKD. Between the trimmed V and J ends, which lost 4 bases and 9 bases, there was a span of 6 bases. The CDR3 region is CATSDKGEQFF. DNA of the CDR3: TGTGCCACCAGTGACAAGGGTGAGCAGTTCTTC.

The table lists this clonotype with many counts. V and J are TRBV18 and TRBJ2-1, with D hard to call. V was clipped by 2 bases and J by 2 bases, with 10 bases between them. CDR1 is KGHSH, CDR2 LQKENI, per germline. CDR3 length equals 15 residues. The CDR3 here is CASSPMITPYNEQFF. For the CDR3, the DNA is TGTGCCAGCTCACCAATGATCACTCCCTACAATGAGCAGTTCTTC.

This clonotype was counted many times. The chain carries TRBV7-6 and TRBJ2-6; D ambiguous. Per germline, CDR1 SGHVS and CDR2 FNYEAQ. Trimming pared 1 base from V and 4 bases from J, leaving 11 bases between. This CDR3 has 16 residues. CDR3 amino acids: CASSLVADSGANVLTF. In DNA, the CDR3 is TGTGCCAGCAGCTTAGTGGCAGATTCGGGGGCCAACGTCCTGACTTTC.

This clonotype was counted many times. The V call is TRBV25-1, the J call TRBJ1-2; 8 nucleotides align to TRBD1. The junction had 13 bases not matched to a gene; V was cut back by 4 bases and J by 3 bases. The CDR3 is 17 residues long. Germline CDR1 is MGHDK and CDR2 is SYGVNS. The CDR3 here is CASSVPQPGQAHYGYTF. The DNA for the CDR3 is TGTGCCAGCAGTGTACCCCAACCGGGACAGGCTCACTATGGCTACACCTTC.

This clonotype has a count of ten or more. V is TRBV11-2 and J is TRBJ2-7, with D unresolved. From germline, CDR1 is SGHAT and CDR2 FQNNGV. V shed 0 bases and J shed 8 bases, with 11 bases lying between them. This CDR3 is 13 amino acids long. The CDR3 sequence: CASSLDVGNKQYF. CDR3 nucleotides: TGTGCCAGCAGCTTAGATGTAGGGAACAAGCAGTACTTC.